This T cell receptor beta chain was obtained from a study of cytomegalovirus exposure and HLA in healthy donors. For the study at large: Among the roughly 400 genotyped donors, around 81% were placed in the Caucasian-associated ancestry cluster. Regarding the study as a whole: According to the study, around 180 TCR beta chains were cytomegalovirus-associated.

V lost 1 base, J lost 3 bases, and 10 bases lay in between. CDR1 and CDR2 from the germline V gene are MGHRA and YSYEKL. The CDR3 extends over 15 amino acids. PCR primers comprised 60 Vbeta and 13 Jbeta primers. TCRdb keeps only in-frame clones here, not all; method: immunoSEQ multiplex PCR. This table holds approximately 100,000 clones, roughly 85% found once. In the case of this clone: What it recognizes is unknown.

The rearrangement uses TRBV4-1 and TRBJ2-1; D possibly corresponds to TRBD1 (5 bases). The source of this sequence is a woman aged 40 to 55 in good health and CMV-seronegative. The sequenced sample was PBMCs. The CDR3 nucleotides are TGCGCCAGCAGCCAAGGGAGAGACAGCTACAATGAGCAGTTCTTC. Protein product: CASSQGRDSYNEQFF.